The T cell receptor (beta chain) under discussion was sequenced for a study of blood T cell repertoires in COVID-19. Turning to the study itself: In each case, the material was cDNA or gDNA derived from T cells, B-cell-depleted T cells, or PBMCs.

CDR3 length: 15 amino acids. The germline V gene encodes CDR1 MNHEY and CDR2 SVGEGT. Trimming removed 6 bases from V and 11 bases from J; junction bases left unmatched: 14. In the source study's methods: The authors estimated nucleated cell counts from reference gene primer amplification. Clones were read by immunoSEQ multiplex PCR, and TCRdb kept only the in-frame ones, dropping some. The V and J calls and clone size are taken from that table; D and trimming were inferred from the DNA. The repertoire has some 120,000 clones, around 86% of them found once; the top ten carry 3.5% to 5.5%. The J gene is TRBJ2-5, the V gene TRBV6-2 or TRBV6-3, with 11 positions matching TRBD2. The source material was peripheral blood. This TCR came from a man aged 40-49 years with acute or convalescent COVID-19. CDR3 bases: TGTGCCAGCAGCGTAAAACGCTTAGCGGGGGGGAATCAGTACTTC. It specifies CASSVKRLAGGNQYF.